The present TCR beta chain was sequenced within a study of blood T cell repertoires in COVID-19. The wider study: Sample material is recorded as cDNA or gDNA derived from T cells, B-cell-depleted T cells, or PBMCs.

Generated by immunoSEQ multiplex PCR, the TCRdb table keeps only in-frame clones and is missing some. The data hold approximately 270,000 clones, with around 85% observed a single time. The CDR3 is 12 residues long. V lost 5 bases to trimming and J lost 6 bases, with 10 bases between them. The rearrangement links TRBV12-3 or TRBV12-4 to TRBJ1-1; tentatively, D is TRBD1 (5 bases). Sequencing used PBMCs or T cells enriched from blood (not recorded which). The receptor was derived from a woman aged 25 to 39 who had recovered from COVID-19. The CDR3 nucleotides read TGTGCCAGCAGTACGGCCAGGGCTGAAGCTTTCTTT. It codes for CASSTARAEAFF.